The sequence of this T cell receptor beta chain was determined in a study of cytomegalovirus exposure and HLA in healthy donors. Study results and caveats: Several of the most significant clusters appeared, in a later analysis, to be linked to common viral pathogens. The study designated around 150 TCR beta chains cytomegalovirus-associated. Later analysis placed DRB1 highest and HLA-C lowest in TCR association rates, which differed by HLA locus.

As concerns this clone: Its target is not known.

With 60 Vbeta and 13 Jbeta primers, the PCR was carried out. TCRdb's copy holds only in-frame clones and misses some; the assay was immunoSEQ multiplex PCR. Reported are about 120,000 clones; the ten largest clones contain more than 3%. The receptor comes from a man aged 18 to 29 in good health and CMV-seronegative. The sample comprised PBMCs.

The CDR3 coding sequence is TGCGCCAGCAGCTATACGGGACAGACCTACGAGCAGTACTTC. It codes for CASSYTGQTYEQYF. The rearrangement joins TRBV5-1 to TRBJ2-7; 7 bases line up with TRBD1. The V segment lost 3 bases and the J segment 2 bases; nucleotides outside the gene matches: 5. The CDR3 is 14 amino acids. Germline assignment: CDR1 SGHRS and CDR2 YFSETQ.